Each of the 3 T cell receptor beta chains below was sequenced from the same sample in a study of T cells in localized non-small cell lung cancer. Using immunoSEQ multiplex PCR, the repertoire was profiled, and TCRdb retains in-frame clones only, with some absent. Among around 100,000 clones, 87% were seen once, and the ten largest hold around 14%. Specimen: peripheral blood, collected before any cancer treatment. These receptor sequences come from a man between 35 and 75 years old with stage I squamous cell lung carcinoma.

This CDR3 is CASSISVGFGRRSNQPQHF. The CDR3, as DNA: TGTGCCAGTAGTATTTCGGTCGGGTTTGGCAGGCGAAGCAATCAGCCCCAGCATTTT. The chain combines TRBV19 with TRBJ1-5; D remains unclear. V was clipped by 3 bases and J by 1 base, with 22 bases between them. The CDR3 length is 19 residues. Per the germline V gene, CDR1 is LNHDA and CDR2 is SQIVND (reference sequence).

The V call is TRBV4-2, the J call TRBJ2-5; D gene ambiguous. CDR1 and CDR2 (germline): LGHNA, YNFKEQ. V lost 4 bases and J lost 0, with 3 bases in between. The length of the CDR3 is 12 residues. The CDR3 DNA follows: TGTGCCAGCAGCCTATACCAAGAGACCCAGTACTTC. Translating it yields CASSLYQETQYF.

The chain employs TRBV7-2 and TRBJ1-5, with unresolved D. The CDR3 length is 13 residues. Germline CDR1 and CDR2: SGHTA and FQGNSA. V gave up 2 bases and J gave up 5 bases, with 7 bases separating them. This chain's CDR3 is CASSLQGYQPQHF. The CDR3 DNA sequence: TGTGCCAGCAGCTTACAAGGGTATCAGCCCCAGCATTTT. Based on the CDR3 plus reference TRBV7-2 and TRBJ1-5, the full variable domain is GAGVSQSPSNKVTEKGKDVELRCDPISGHTALYWYRQSLGQGLEFLIYFQGNSAPDKSGLPSDRFSAERTGGSVSTLTIQRTQQEDSAVYLCASSLQGYQPQHFGDGTRLSIL.